This T cell receptor beta chain is drawn from a study of blood T cell repertoires in COVID-19. Recruited during active infection, patients (from Seattle) were subsequently followed longitudinally. In the original processing: Amplification of reference gene primers was used by the study to estimate nucleated cell counts. The repertoire was sequenced with immunoSEQ multiplex PCR; TCRdb's copy has only in-frame clones and lacks some. The D gene and trimming were derived from the DNA, and the V and J assignments and clone size from that table. The data show a few hundred thousand clones, 85% to 90% seen once. V lost 7 bases and J lost 5; bases outside the gene matches: 8. This CDR3 region has 13 residues.

The sample comprised peripheral blood. The chain links TRBV12-3 or TRBV12-4 to TRBJ2-7; TRBD2 matches 7 bases. The clonotype comes from a man younger than 35 with COVID-19, enrolled during active disease. DNA of the CDR3: TGTGCCAGCACCTCCACTAGCGCCCACGAGCAGTACTTC. Encoded protein: CASTSTSAHEQYF.